The 22 T cell receptor beta chains in this list originate from one sample, sequenced in a study of T cells after yellow fever vaccination. TCRdb itself ran the 5' RACE reads through MiXCR, one entry per CDR3 protein. The table has around 320,000 distinct CDR3 sequences, about 10% seen once. The source was CD4+ T cells sorted from PBMCs, collected 45 days after the yellow fever booster vaccination. These receptors were taken from a man between 18 and 35 years old who received the YFV17D yellow fever vaccine.

This clonotype was counted at least ten times. V is TRBV30 and J is TRBJ2-4; either TRBD1 or TRBD2 may fit D (5 bases each). Per germline, CDR1 GTSNPN and CDR2 SVGIG (reference sequence). CDR3 length: 13 amino acids. Trimming took 5 bases from V and 6 from J, leaving 14 bases between them. CDR3 region: CAWSGGTGNIQYF. CDR3 DNA: TGTGCCTGGTCGGGTGGGACGGGAAACATTCAGTACTTC.

The chain couples TRBV6-5 to TRBJ2-5; TRBD1 might be the D (6 bases). Germline CDR1 is MNHEY and CDR2 is SVGAGI. The CDR3 contains 14 residues. The V end lost 6 bases, the J end lost 5 bases, and 16 bases lay between the germline ends. CDR3 sequence (DNA): TGTGCCAGCAGGGGTACAGGGTCCTCCGAGACCCAGTACTTC. This codes for CASRGTGSSETQYF.

This clonotype was seen at least ten times. As DNA, the CDR3 is TGCAGTGCGGGTCCGACAGGGATCACAGAAAAACTGTTTTTT. It yields the protein CSAGPTGITEKLFF. This chain links TRBV20-1 with TRBJ1-4; TRBD1 matches at 7 bases. The CDR3 totals 14 residues. Trimming took 6 bases from V and 8 from J; bases not matched to a gene: 12. Germline V gene data show CDR1 as DFQATT and CDR2 as SNEGSKA (reference sequence).

The chain recombines TRBV6-5 with TRBJ1-2; maybe TRBD1 (6 bases). The germline V gene has CDR1 MNHEY and CDR2 SVGAGI. The V end lost 1 base, the J end lost 8 bases, and 11 bases lay between the germline ends. The CDR3 extends over 13 amino acids. CDR3 sequence reads: CASSYLTGRGYTF. As DNA, the CDR3 is TGTGCCAGCAGTTACTTAACAGGGAGAGGCTACACCTTC.

This clonotype was counted a single time. The chain couples TRBV12-5 to TRBJ2-1, with D perhaps TRBD2 (6 bases). CDR3 length equals 15 residues. V was shortened by 4 bases and J by 10 bases, with 20 bases between the two germline ends. Germline CDR1 and CDR2: LGHNT and FRNRAP. CDR3 in amino acids: CASGSKAVAVAEQFF. CDR3 bases: TGTGCTAGTGGTTCCAAGGCGGTAGCGGTGGCCGAGCAGTTCTTC.

The gene calls are TRBV3-1 and TRBJ1-1; no firm D call. Germline loops: CDR1 LGHDT, CDR2 YNNKEL (reference sequence). There are 13 residues in the CDR3. The germline V and J ends were trimmed by 5 bases and 3 bases, with 10 bases remaining between them. The CDR3 DNA is TGTGCCAGCAGCTCCGACGGTGACACTGAAGCTTTCTTT. Encoded protein: CASSSDGDTEAFF.

This clonotype has a count of ten or more. This chain uses TRBV5-1 with TRBJ2-5; TRBD1 matches at 9 bases. V gave up 4 bases and J gave up 7 bases; unmatched junction bases: 8. CDR3 size: 14 residues. In germline, CDR1 is SGHRS, CDR2 YFSETQ. The CDR3 loop reads CASSLGTGQGTQYF. CDR3 nucleotide sequence: TGCGCCAGCAGCCTAGGGACAGGGCAGGGGACCCAGTACTTC.

The table lists this clonotype with a few counts. The V gene is TRBV20-1, the J gene TRBJ1-1; 7 bases align to TRBD1. In germline, CDR1 is DFQATT, CDR2 SNEGSKA (reference sequence). The V segment lost 3 bases and the J segment 5 bases; nucleotides outside the gene matches: 6. CDR3 length: 13 amino acids. The DNA for the CDR3 is TGCAGTGCTAGTAGGGGGCTGCGAACTGAAGCTTTCTTT. It codes for CSASRGLRTEAFF.

This chain links TRBV11-2 with TRBJ1-1, with D unclear. V dropped 5 bases and J dropped 8 bases, with 12 bases sitting between them. Germline V gene lookup returns CDR1 SGHAT and CDR2 FQNNGV. This CDR3 has 12 residues. The CDR3 here is CASSPLPPEAFF. The CDR3 nucleotides read TGTGCCAGCAGCCCACTTCCACCCGAAGCTTTCTTT.

This rearrangement joins TRBV5-1 to TRBJ2-5; 8 nucleotides align to TRBD1. Germline CDR1 SGHRS, CDR2 YFSETQ. The CDR3 is 16 residues long. V gave up 5 bases and J gave up 0 bases; unmatched junction bases: 9. CDR3 bases: TGCGCCAGCAGGTCAGGGGGCCCAATCCACCAAGAGACCCAGTACTTC. Translated, it gives CASRSGGPIHQETQYF.

This clonotype was seen a handful of times. This chain links TRBV10-3 with TRBJ1-1, with D unclear. CDR1 ENHRY and CDR2 SYGVKD come from the germline V gene. The CDR3 runs to 12 residues. V was pared by 5 bases and J by 11 bases, with 15 bases between. The CDR3 protein is CAISPEGPRAFF. CDR3 DNA sequence: TGTGCCATCAGTCCGGAGGGCCCAAGGGCTTTCTTT.

V and J are TRBV4-1 and TRBJ2-5; D not certain. Germline lookup yields CDR1 MGHRA and CDR2 YSYEKL. V lost 0 bases and J lost 7, with 12 bases in between. The CDR3 spans 14 residues. The CDR3 reads CASSQEGGKATQYF. In DNA form, the CDR3 reads TGCGCCAGCAGCCAAGAGGGCGGTAAGGCGACCCAGTACTTC.

The V and J genes are TRBV11-2 and TRBJ1-6, with D possibly TRBD1 on 5 matching bases. From germline, CDR1 is SGHAT and CDR2 FQNNGV. The CDR3 is 16 amino acids. V shed 2 bases and J shed 6 bases, with 14 bases lying between them. The DNA of the CDR3 is TGTGCCAGCAGCTTATACCATACAGGTCTTAATTCACCCCTCCACTTT. Its protein is CASSLYHTGLNSPLHF.

V gene TRBV4-3 combines with J gene TRBJ2-4; perhaps TRBD1 as D (6 bases). The CDR3 totals 15 residues. Germline V gives CDR1 LGHNA, CDR2 YSLEER. V was pared by 0 bases and J by 3 bases, with 9 bases between. The CDR3 spells CASSQEQGHKNIQYF. In nucleotides, the CDR3 is TGCGCCAGCAGCCAAGAACAGGGACACAAAAACATTCAGTACTTC.

V usage is TRBV4-1 and J usage is TRBJ2-2, with 8 bases aligning to TRBD2. J lost 0 bases, V lost 1 base, and 7 bases had no gene match. Germline CDR1 reads MGHRA; CDR2 reads YSYEKL. This CDR3 contains 18 residues. The CDR3, as DNA: TGCGCCAGCAGCCAAGTTCTCCTAGCGGGTTCGAACACCGGGGAGCTGTTTTTT. Translated, it gives CASSQVLLAGSNTGELFF.

Only a few counts were recorded for this clonotype. The rearrangement uses TRBV20-1 and TRBJ2-3; TRBD2 aligns across 11 bases. The CDR3 is 14 amino acids. Germline CDR1 reads DFQATT; CDR2 reads SNEGSKA (reference sequence). Trimming cost V 3 bases and J 6 bases; bases outside gene matches: 5. CDR3 in amino acids: CSASFSGGVDTQYF. The DNA for the CDR3 is TGCAGTGCTAGCTTTAGCGGGGGGGTTGATACGCAGTATTTT.

This clonotype was counted once. Germline and junction disagree at one end, which may indicate a read error. The chain is built from TRBV9 and TRBJ1-2, with D perhaps matching TRBD1 (6 bases). This CDR3 has 15 amino acids. The germline V gene has CDR1 SGDLS and CDR2 YYNGEE. The CDR3 coding sequence is TGTGCCAGCACCGTAGATGGGGGGCGGTCCTATGGCTACACCTTC. This gives the protein CASTVDGGRSYGYTF. The whole variable domain, filled in from reference TRBV9 and TRBJ1-2, reads DSGVTQTPKHLITATGQRVTLRCSPRSGDLSVYWYQQSLDQGLQFLIQYYNGEERAKGNILERFSAQQFPDLHSELNLSSLELGDSALYFCASTVDGGRSYGYTFGSGTRLTVV.

V gene TRBV7-9 combines with J gene TRBJ2-2, with a tentative D call TRBD1 (6 bases). Between the trimmed V and J ends, which lost 8 bases and 2 bases, there was a span of 12 bases. Germline lookup yields CDR1 SEHNR and CDR2 FQNEAQ (reference sequence). This CDR3 contains 14 residues. In DNA, the CDR3 is TGTGCCAGCGGGGCAGGGGCCAACACCGGGGAGCTGTTTTTT. It codes for CASGAGANTGELFF.

This clonotype was observed a handful of times. This rearrangement joins TRBV28 to TRBJ2-3; a possible D gene is TRBD2 (5 bases). Trimming left V 4 bases short and J 0 bases short, with 5 bases between. CDR3 size: 13 residues. The germline gives CDR1 MDHEN, CDR2 SYDVKM. The CDR3: CASSWTSTDTQYF. For the CDR3, the DNA is TGTGCCAGCAGTTGGACTAGCACAGATACGCAGTATTTT.

The chain has TRBV7-2 and TRBJ1-6; D call uncertain. Germline V gene lookup returns CDR1 SGHTA and CDR2 FQGNSA. The CDR3 contains 16 residues. Trimming pared 3 bases from V and 7 bases from J, leaving 16 bases between. The chain's CDR3 is CASSFRVSPDNSPLHF. The DNA for the CDR3 is TGTGCCAGCAGCTTTAGGGTGTCACCTGACAATTCACCCCTCCACTTT. Based on the CDR3 plus reference TRBV7-2 and TRBJ1-6, the full variable domain is GAGVSQSPSNKVTEKGKDVELRCDPISGHTALYWYRQSLGQGLEFLIYFQGNSAPDKSGLPSDRFSAERTGGSVSTLTIQRTQQEDSAVYLCASSFRVSPDNSPLHFGNGTRLTVT.

This chain connects TRBV19 to TRBJ2-1, with a possible D match to TRBD1 (5 bases). Trimming removed 4 bases from V and 3 bases from J, with 22 bases in between. The CDR3 consists of 18 residues. The V gene's germline CDR1 is LNHDA and CDR2 SQIVND (reference sequence). The CDR3 DNA reads TGTGCCAGTAGTACACATCCCATTGGGGCAGGATACTACAATGAGCAGTTCTTC. Residues: CASSTHPIGAGYYNEQFF.

Ten or more counts support this clonotype. V gene TRBV12-3 or TRBV12-4 combines with J gene TRBJ2-6, with 9 bases that match TRBD1. V shed 5 bases and J 3 bases; nucleotides not matched to a gene: 8. The length of the CDR3 is 17 residues. This CDR3 is CASSLTGGIGGANVLTF. Written as DNA, the CDR3 is TGTGCCAGCAGTCTGACAGGGGGAATAGGTGGGGCCAACGTCCTGACTTTC.